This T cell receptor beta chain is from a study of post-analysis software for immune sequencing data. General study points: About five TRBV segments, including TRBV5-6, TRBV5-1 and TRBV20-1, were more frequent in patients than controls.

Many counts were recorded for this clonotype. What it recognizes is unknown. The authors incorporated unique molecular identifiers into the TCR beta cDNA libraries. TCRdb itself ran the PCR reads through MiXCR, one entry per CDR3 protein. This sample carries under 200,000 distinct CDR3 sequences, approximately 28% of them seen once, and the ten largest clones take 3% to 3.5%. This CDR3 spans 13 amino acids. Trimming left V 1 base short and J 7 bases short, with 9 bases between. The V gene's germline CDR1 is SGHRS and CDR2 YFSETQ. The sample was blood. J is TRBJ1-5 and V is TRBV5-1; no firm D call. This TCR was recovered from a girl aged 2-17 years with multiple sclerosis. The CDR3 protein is CASSLNRGQPQHF. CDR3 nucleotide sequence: TGCGCCAGCAGCTTGAACCGAGGGCAGCCCCAGCATTTT.